The rows below give T cell receptor beta chains drawn from one sample of a study of Graves' ophthalmopathy and Graves' hyperthyroidism. TCRdb used MiXCR to reprocess the multiplex PCR reads, holding one entry per CDR3 protein. There are 400,000 to 500,000 distinct CDR3 sequences in the sample; 20% to 25% occur only once, and 2.5% to 3% lies in the top ten. The sample was peripheral blood. Receptors originate from a woman younger than 35 with stable Graves' hyperthyroidism. The CDR3 runs from the conserved cysteine through the conserved F or W. A D gene is named only where the DNA matches it firmly. Part of the rows lack a size; the others show once, few, many or a class for expanded clones.

CDR3aa	CDR3nt	abundance	v_gene	j_gene	d_gene
CASSFLHGETQYF	TGTGCCAGCAGCTTCCTTCACGGGGAGACCCAGTACTTC	many	TRBV7-8	TRBJ2-5	NA
CASSFSGQGIGELFF	TGTGCCAGCAGCTTCTCGGGACAGGGCATCGGGGAGCTGTTTTTT	NA	TRBV11-2	TRBJ2-2	TRBD1
CASSLYQGPYEQYF	TGTGCCAGCAGTTTATATCAGGGACCCTACGAGCAGTACTTC	many	TRBV28	TRBJ2-7	NA
CASSSGTGFGYTF	TGTGCCAGCAGTTCCGGGACAGGGTTTGGCTACACCTTC	many	TRBV11-2	TRBJ1-2	TRBD1
CSASTFPAFF	TGCAGTGCTAGTACGTTTCCAGCTTTCTTT	many	TRBV20-1	TRBJ1-1	NA
CASRKDRDYGYTF	TGTGCCAGCAGAAAGGACCGAGACTATGGCTACACCTTC	NA	TRBV6-5	TRBJ1-2	NA
CASSSLRRDGYGYTF	TGTGCCAGCAGCAGCCTAAGGAGGGATGGCTATGGCTACACCTTC	many	TRBV6-5	TRBJ1-2	NA
CASSQRSRVGETQYF	TGTGCCAGCAGCCAGCGGAGCAGGGTTGGAGAGACCCAGTACTTC	NA	TRBV3-1	TRBJ2-5	NA
CASSLAAGGLEQYF	TGCGCCAGCAGCTTGGCGGCAGGGGGTCTCGAGCAGTACTTC	many	TRBV5-1	TRBJ2-7	TRBD1
CAWRAGWSEGKWATEAFF	TGTGCCTGGAGGGCCGGGTGGTCGGAAGGGAAATGGGCCACTGAAGCTTTCTTT	few	TRBV30	TRBJ1-1	NA
CSAKSSGRAHEQYF	TGCAGTGCAAAATCTAGCGGGAGGGCCCACGAGCAGTACTTC	few	TRBV20-1	TRBJ2-7	TRBD2
CATSEGTSLGTQYF	TGTGCCACCAGTGAGGGGACTAGCTTGGGGACCCAGTACTTC	many	TRBV24-1	TRBJ2-5	TRBD2
CASSVGGGTEVCF	NA	NA	TRBV9	TRBJ1-1	NA
CASSYSGRVEAFF	TGTGCCAGCAGTTACTCGGGGCGAGTTGAAGCTTTCTTT	many	TRBV6-5	TRBJ1-1	NA
CSVRGAGDLHNVEAFF	TGCAGCGTCCGTGGTGCAGGGGACCTACACAATGTTGAAGCTTTCTTT	many	TRBV29-1	TRBJ1-1	NA
CASQGLSYEQYF	TGTGCCAGCCAGGGTCTCTCCTACGAGCAGTACTTC	NA	TRBV6-1	TRBJ2-7	NA
CASSQRQGGGNTIYF	TGTGCCAGCAGCCAGAGACAGGGCGGCGGAAACACCATATATTTT	many	TRBV7-9	TRBJ1-3	TRBD1
CATSRDREAGELFF	TGTGCCACCAGCAGGGACAGGGAGGCCGGGGAGCTGTTTTTT	many	TRBV15	TRBJ2-2	TRBD1
CASSLGTGDIQYF	TGTGCCAGCAGCTTAGGAACAGGGGACATTCAGTACTTC	many	TRBV7-2	TRBJ2-4	TRBD1
CASSRDRGRLYQETQYF	TGTGCCAGCAGTCGGGACAGGGGGCGTCTGTACCAAGAGACCCAGTACTTC	NA	TRBV3-1	TRBJ2-5	TRBD1
CASSEFGRTQETQYF	TGTGCCAGCAGTGAATTCGGTAGGACCCAAGAGACCCAGTACTTC	many	TRBV25-1	TRBJ2-5	NA
CASSIQETQYF	TGTGCCAGCAGTATCCAAGAGACCCAGTACTTC	many	TRBV5-1	TRBJ2-5	NA
CAWSLGNYGYTF	TGTGCCTGGAGTTTAGGGAACTATGGCTACACCTTC	many	TRBV30	TRBJ1-2	NA
CASSPGDTPAQPQHF	TGTGCCAGCAGCCCCGGGGACACTCCCGCTCAGCCCCAGCATTTT	NA	TRBV7-2	TRBJ1-5	NA
CSHMKLRGNSNQPQHF	TGCAGTCACATGAAGCTTCGAGGTAATAGCAATCAGCCCCAGCATTTT	many	TRBV20-1	TRBJ1-5	NA
CASTEGFYSGEQYF	TGTGCCAGCACCGAAGGTTTTTACTCGGGGGAGCAGTACTTC	NA	TRBV2	TRBJ2-7	NA
CASSQDSSNQPQHF	TGTGCCAGCAGTCAGGACAGCAGCAATCAGCCCCAGCATTTT	few	TRBV6-2/TRBV6-3	TRBJ1-5	NA
CASSPNNYGYTF	TGTGCCAGCAGTCCCAACAACTATGGCTACACCTTC	many	TRBV27	TRBJ1-2	NA
CASSLEEGERLAGGSQETQYF	TGTGCCAGCAGTTTAGAAGAGGGCGAGCGACTAGCGGGAGGTTCCCAAGAGACCCAGTACTTC	many	TRBV12-3/TRBV12-4	TRBJ2-5	TRBD2